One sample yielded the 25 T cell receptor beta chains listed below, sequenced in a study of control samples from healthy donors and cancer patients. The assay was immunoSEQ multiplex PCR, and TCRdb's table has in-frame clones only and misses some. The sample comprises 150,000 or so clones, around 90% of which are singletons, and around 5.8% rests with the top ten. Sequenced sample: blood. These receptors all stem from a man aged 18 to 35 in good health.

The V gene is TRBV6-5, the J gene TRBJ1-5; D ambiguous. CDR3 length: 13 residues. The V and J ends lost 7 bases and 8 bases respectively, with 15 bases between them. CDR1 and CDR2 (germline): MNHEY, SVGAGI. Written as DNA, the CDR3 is TGTGCCAGCACCCCATCCGGTGGGGAGCCCCAGCATTTT. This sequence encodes CASTPSGGEPQHF.

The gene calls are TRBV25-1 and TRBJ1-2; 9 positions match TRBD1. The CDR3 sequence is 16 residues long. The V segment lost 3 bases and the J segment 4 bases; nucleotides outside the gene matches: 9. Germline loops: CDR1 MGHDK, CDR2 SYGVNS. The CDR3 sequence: CASSEGGQGSLYGYTF. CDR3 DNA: TGTGCCAGCAGTGAGGGGGGACAGGGCTCTCTCTATGGCTACACCTTC.

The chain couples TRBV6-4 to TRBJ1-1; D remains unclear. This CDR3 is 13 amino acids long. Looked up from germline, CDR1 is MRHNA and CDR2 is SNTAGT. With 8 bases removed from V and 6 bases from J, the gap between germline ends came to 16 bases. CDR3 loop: CASASEGGAEAFF. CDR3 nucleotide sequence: TGTGCCAGCGCTTCGGAGGGTGGCGCTGAAGCTTTCTTT.

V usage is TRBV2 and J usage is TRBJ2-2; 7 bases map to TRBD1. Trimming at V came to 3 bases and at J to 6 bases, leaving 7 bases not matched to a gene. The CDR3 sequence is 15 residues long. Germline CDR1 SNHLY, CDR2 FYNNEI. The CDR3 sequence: CASSDQRQGAGELFF. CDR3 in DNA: TGTGCCAGCAGTGACCAGAGACAGGGAGCCGGGGAGCTGTTTTTT.

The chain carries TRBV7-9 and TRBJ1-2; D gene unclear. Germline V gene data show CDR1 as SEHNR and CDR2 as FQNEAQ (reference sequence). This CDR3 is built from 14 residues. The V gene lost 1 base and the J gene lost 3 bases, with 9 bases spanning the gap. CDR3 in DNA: TGTGCCAGCAGCTTAGAAACAACGTACTATGGCTACACCTTC. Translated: CASSLETTYYGYTF.

CDR3 in amino acids: CASSPSPPDGLLSYTF. CDR3 bases: TGTGCCAGCAGCCCCTCTCCCCCCGACGGCTTACTCTCCTACACCTTC. The chain links TRBV9 to TRBJ1-2; D unresolved. The CDR3 is 16 amino acids. CDR1 is SGDLS, CDR2 YYNGEE, per germline. Trimming removed 4 bases from V and 10 bases from J, with 26 bases in between.

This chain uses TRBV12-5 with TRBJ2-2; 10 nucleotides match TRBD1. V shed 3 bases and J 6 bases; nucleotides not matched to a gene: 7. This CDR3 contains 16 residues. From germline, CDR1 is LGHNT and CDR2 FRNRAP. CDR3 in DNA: TGTGCTAGTGGTTTTTGGGACAGGGGAGCTCCCGGGGAGCTGTTTTTT. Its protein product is CASGFWDRGAPGELFF.

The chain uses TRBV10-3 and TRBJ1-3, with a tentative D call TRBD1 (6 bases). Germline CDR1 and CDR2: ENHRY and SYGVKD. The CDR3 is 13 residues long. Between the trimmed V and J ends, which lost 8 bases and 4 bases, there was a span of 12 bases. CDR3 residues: CAIRGAGGNTIYF. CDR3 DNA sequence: TGTGCCATCCGGGGGGCAGGGGGAAACACCATATATTTT.

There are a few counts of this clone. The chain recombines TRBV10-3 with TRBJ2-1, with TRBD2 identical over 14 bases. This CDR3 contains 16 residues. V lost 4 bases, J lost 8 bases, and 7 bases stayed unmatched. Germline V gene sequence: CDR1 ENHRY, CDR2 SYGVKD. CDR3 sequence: CAISGRLAGGHDEQFF. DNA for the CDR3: TGTGCCATCAGTGGCCGACTAGCGGGGGGGCACGATGAGCAGTTCTTC.

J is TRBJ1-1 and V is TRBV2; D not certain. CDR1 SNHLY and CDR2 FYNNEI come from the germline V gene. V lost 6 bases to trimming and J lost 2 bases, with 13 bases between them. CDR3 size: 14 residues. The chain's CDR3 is CASRLTYLNTEAFF. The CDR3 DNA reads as TGTGCCAGCAGGCTTACATACCTTAACACTGAAGCTTTCTTT.

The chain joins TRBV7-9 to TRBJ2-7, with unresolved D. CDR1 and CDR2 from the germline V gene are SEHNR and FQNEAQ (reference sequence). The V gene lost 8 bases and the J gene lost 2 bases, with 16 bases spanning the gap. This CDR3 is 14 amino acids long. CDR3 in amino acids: CASAAPAPAYEQYF. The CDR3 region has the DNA TGTGCCAGCGCCGCGCCGGCTCCCGCCTACGAGCAGTACTTC.

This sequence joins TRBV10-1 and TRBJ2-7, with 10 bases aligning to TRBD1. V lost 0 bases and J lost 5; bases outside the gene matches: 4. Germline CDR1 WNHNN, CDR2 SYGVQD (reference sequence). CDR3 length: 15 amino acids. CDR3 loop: CASSESGQGTNEQYF. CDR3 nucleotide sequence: TGCGCCAGCAGTGAGTCGGGACAGGGGACGAACGAGCAGTACTTC.

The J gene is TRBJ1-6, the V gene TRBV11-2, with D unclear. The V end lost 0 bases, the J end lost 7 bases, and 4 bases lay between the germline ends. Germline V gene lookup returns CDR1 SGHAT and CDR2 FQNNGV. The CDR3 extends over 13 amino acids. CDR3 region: CASSLEKNSPLHF. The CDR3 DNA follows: TGTGCCAGCAGCTTAGAAAAGAATTCACCCCTCCACTTT. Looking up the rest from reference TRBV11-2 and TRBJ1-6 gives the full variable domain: EAGVAQSPRYKIIEKRQSVAFWCNPISGHATLYWYQQILGQGPKLLIQFQNNGVVDDSQLPKDRFSAERLKGVDSTLKIQPAKLEDSAVYLCASSLEKNSPLHFGNGTRLTVT.

In DNA form, the CDR3 reads TGTGCCATCAGTGACAAGATGGGACCCAATCAGCCCCAGCATTTT. This encodes CAISDKMGPNQPQHF. This sequence joins TRBV10-3 and TRBJ1-5, with D tentatively TRBD1 (5 bases). The ends were cut back, 3 bases at V and 3 bases at J, with 12 bases in the middle. The germline gives CDR1 ENHRY, CDR2 SYGVKD. The CDR3 length is 15 residues.

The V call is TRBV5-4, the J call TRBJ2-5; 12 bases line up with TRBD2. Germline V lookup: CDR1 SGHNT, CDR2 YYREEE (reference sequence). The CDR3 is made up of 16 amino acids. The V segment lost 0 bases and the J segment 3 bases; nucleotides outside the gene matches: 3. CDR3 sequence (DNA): TGTGCCAGCAGCTTGGATCTAGCGGGGGGGGAAGAGACCCAGTACTTC. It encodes CASSLDLAGGEETQYF.

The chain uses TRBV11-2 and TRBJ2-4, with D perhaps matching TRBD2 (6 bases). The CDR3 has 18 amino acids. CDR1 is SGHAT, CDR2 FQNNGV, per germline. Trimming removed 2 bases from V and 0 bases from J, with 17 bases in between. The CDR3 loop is CASSLTQYRGVAKNIQYF. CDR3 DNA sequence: TGTGCCAGCAGCTTAACTCAATATCGCGGGGTAGCCAAAAACATTCAGTACTTC.

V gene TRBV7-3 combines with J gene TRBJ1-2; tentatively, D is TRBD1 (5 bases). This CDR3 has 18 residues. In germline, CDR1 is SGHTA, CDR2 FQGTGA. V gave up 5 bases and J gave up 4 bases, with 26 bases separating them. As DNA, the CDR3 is TGTGCCAGCAGCCCGAAGCCTCAAAAAGGGACGGACTGCTATGGCTACACCTTC. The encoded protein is CASSPKPQKGTDCYGYTF.

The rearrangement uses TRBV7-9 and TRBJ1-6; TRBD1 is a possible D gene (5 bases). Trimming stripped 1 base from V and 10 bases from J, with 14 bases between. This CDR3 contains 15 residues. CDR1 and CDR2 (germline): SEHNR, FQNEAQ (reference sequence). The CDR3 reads CASSLGRAFNSPLHF. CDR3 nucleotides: TGTGCCAGCAGCTTAGGCAGGGCGTTTAACTCACCCCTCCACTTT.

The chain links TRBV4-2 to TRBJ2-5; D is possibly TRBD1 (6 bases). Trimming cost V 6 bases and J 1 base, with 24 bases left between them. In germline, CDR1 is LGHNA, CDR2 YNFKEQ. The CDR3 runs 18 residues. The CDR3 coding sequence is TGTGCCAGCAGTCCCTTTAGTAGGGGGAAAATGGGCCAAGAGACCCAGTACTTC. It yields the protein CASSPFSRGKMGQETQYF.

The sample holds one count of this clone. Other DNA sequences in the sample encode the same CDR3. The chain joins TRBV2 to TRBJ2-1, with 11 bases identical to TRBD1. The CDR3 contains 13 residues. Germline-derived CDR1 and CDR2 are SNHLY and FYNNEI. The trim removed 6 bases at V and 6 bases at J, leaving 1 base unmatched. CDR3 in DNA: TGTGCCAGCAGGGACAGGGGGCGCAATGAGCAGTTCTTC. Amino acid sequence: CASRDRGRNEQFF.

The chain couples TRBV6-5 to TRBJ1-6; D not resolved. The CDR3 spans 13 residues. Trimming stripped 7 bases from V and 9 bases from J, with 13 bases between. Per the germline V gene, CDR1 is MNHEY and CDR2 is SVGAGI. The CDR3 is CASTPGFSSPLHF. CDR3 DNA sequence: TGTGCCAGCACGCCTGGGTTCAGTTCACCCCTCCACTTT.

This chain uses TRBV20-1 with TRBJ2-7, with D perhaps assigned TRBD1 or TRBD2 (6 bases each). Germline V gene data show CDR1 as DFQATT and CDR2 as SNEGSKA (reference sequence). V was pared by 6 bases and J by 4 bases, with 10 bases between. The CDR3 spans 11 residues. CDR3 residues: CSARGDYEQYF. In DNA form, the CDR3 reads TGCAGTGCAAGGGGGGATTACGAGCAGTACTTC.

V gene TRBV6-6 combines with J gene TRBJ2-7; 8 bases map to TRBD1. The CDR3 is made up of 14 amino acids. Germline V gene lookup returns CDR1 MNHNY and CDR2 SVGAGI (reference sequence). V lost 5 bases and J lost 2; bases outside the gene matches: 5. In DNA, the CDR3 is TGTGCCAGCAGTATCGGGACAGGCCCCTACGAGCAGTACTTC. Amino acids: CASSIGTGPYEQYF.

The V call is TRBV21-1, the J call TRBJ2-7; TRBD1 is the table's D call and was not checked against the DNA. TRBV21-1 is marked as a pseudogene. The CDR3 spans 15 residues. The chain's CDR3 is CASSNAPDRGHEQYF. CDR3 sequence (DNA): TGTGCCAGCAGCAATGCCCCGGACAGGGGACACGAGCAGTACTTC.

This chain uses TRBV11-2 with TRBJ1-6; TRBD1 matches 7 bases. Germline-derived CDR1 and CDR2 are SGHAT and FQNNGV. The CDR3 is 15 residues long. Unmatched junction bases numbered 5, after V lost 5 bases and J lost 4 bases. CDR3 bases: TGTGCCAGCAGCCCCGGCAGGGGGTATAATTCACCCCTCCACTTT. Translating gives CASSPGRGYNSPLHF.